Presented here are 26 T cell receptor beta chains from one specimen sequenced in a study of cytomegalovirus exposure and HLA in healthy donors. Primers included in the PCR were 60 Vbeta and 13 Jbeta primers. Profiled with immunoSEQ multiplex PCR; TCRdb holds only in-frame clones, not every one. The repertoire holds over 60,000 clones, with roughly three quarters as singletons. Sequencing was carried out using PBMCs. The receptors were gathered from a man between 18 and 29 years old in good health and CMV-seronegative.

The V gene is TRBV28, the J gene TRBJ1-6; D is possibly TRBD1 (6 bases). Germline CDR1 MDHEN, CDR2 SYDVKM. Trimming took 4 bases from V and 0 from J, leaving 19 bases between them. The CDR3 totals 19 residues. The CDR3 nucleotides are TGTGCCAGCAGTTCCGGGACATCCAGACGGAGCTCCTATAATTCACCCCTCCACTTT. It codes for CASSSGTSRRSSYNSPLHF.

The chain recombines TRBV5-6 with TRBJ2-2; D is possibly TRBD2 (5 bases). Germline values: CDR1 SGHDT, CDR2 YYEEEE. V was cut by 2 bases and J by 4 bases, with 18 bases left in between. The CDR3 sequence is 17 residues long. The CDR3 nucleotides are TGTGCCAGCAGCTTCCCCCCGGCTGCTCGGGGCACCGGGGAGCTGTTTTTT. Encoded protein: CASSFPPAARGTGELFF.

This chain connects TRBV7-9 to TRBJ1-4; D might be TRBD1 (6 bases). Trimming removed 5 bases at V and 8 bases at J, with 18 bases between. The CDR3 is 15 amino acids. Germline assignment: CDR1 SEHNR and CDR2 FQNEAQ (reference sequence). The CDR3 here is CASSLTQGSEEKLFF. CDR3 bases: TGTGCCAGCAGCCTGACCCAGGGGTCAGAGGAAAAACTGTTTTTT.

This clone showed up just a few times. This rearrangement joins TRBV10-3 to TRBJ2-5; a possible D gene is TRBD2 (6 bases). The CDR3 sequence is 13 residues long. The V gene's germline CDR1 is ENHRY and CDR2 SYGVKD. V was cut by 3 bases and J by 5 bases, with 10 bases left in between. The CDR3 here is CAISDGGTETQYF. CDR3 DNA: TGTGCCATCAGTGATGGAGGGACCGAGACCCAGTACTTC.

The gene calls are TRBV5-4 and TRBJ2-1; TRBD2 matches 8 bases. This CDR3 region has 16 residues. J was trimmed by 10 bases and V by 2 bases; bases with no gene match: 14. Germline V lookup: CDR1 SGHNT, CDR2 YYREEE (reference sequence). CDR3 nucleotides: TGTGCCAGCAGCTTTGGTTGGGCGCGGGGGGCTGAAGAGCAGTTCTTC. It encodes CASSFGWARGAEEQFF. The entire variable domain, with the rest obtained from reference TRBV5-4 and TRBJ2-1, is as follows: ETGVTQSPTHLIKTRGQQVTLRCSSQSGHNTVSWYQQALGQGPQFIFQYYREEENGRGNFPPRFSGLQFPNYSSELNVNALELDDSALYLCASSFGWARGAEEQFFGPGTRLTVL.

Comment on this clone: One end of the junction fails to match germline, which may point to a read error. This chain links TRBV6-5 with TRBJ2-3, with TRBD2 identical over 9 bases. Germline CDR1 MNHEY, CDR2 SVGAGI. The CDR3 has 14 amino acids. In DNA form, the CDR3 reads TGTGCCAGCAGCCCCGGGACTAGCACACATACGCAGTATTTT. It translates to CASSPGTSTHTQYF.

The chain is built from TRBV5-4 and TRBJ2-1; 11 bases line up with TRBD1. V dropped 1 base and J dropped 3; count of bases not matched to a gene: 3. This CDR3 has 16 amino acids. Per germline, CDR1 SGHNT and CDR2 YYREEE (reference sequence). The CDR3 is CASSLWGQGDYNEQFF. CDR3 nucleotide sequence: TGTGCCAGCAGCTTGTGGGGACAGGGGGACTACAATGAGCAGTTCTTC.

CDR3 region: CASSFEAGTANTGELFF. CDR3 nucleotides: TGTGCCAGCAGTTTCGAGGCCGGGACAGCGAACACCGGGGAGCTGTTTTTT. V is TRBV28 and J is TRBJ2-2; TRBD1 agrees at 7 bases. Germline CDR1 and CDR2: MDHEN and SYDVKM. V trimming: 3 bases; J trimming: 0 bases; junction bases outside the gene matches: 7. The CDR3 has 17 residues. Full variable domain (missing parts from reference TRBV28 and TRBJ2-2): DVKVTQSSRYLVKRTGEKVFLECVQDMDHENMFWYRQDPGLGLRLIYFSYDVKMKEKGDIPEGYSVSREKKERFSLILESASTNQTSMYLCASSFEAGTANTGELFFGEGSRLTVL.

The chain recombines TRBV11-2 with TRBJ2-1; 9 nucleotides align to TRBD1. Trimming cost V 1 base and J 7 bases; bases outside gene matches: 5. Germline CDR1 reads SGHAT; CDR2 reads FQNNGV. The CDR3 is 15 amino acids. The CDR3 loop is CASSLAGTGLNEQFF. The CDR3 DNA follows: TGTGCCAGCAGCTTAGCCGGGACAGGGCTTAATGAGCAGTTCTTC.

The chain is built from TRBV23-1 and TRBJ2-5, with TRBD2 matching 10 bases. TRBV23-1 is annotated as an ORF whose role is uncertain. The CDR3 has 16 residues. Unmatched junction bases numbered 10, after V lost 2 bases and J lost 7 bases. The CDR3 region has the DNA TGCGCCAGCAGTCAAGGGGAGCGGGGGGGCCGGGGGACCCAGTACTTC. This encodes CASSQGERGGRGTQYF.

This rearrangement joins TRBV5-8 to TRBJ2-7, with TRBD1 as a possible D gene (6 bases). Per germline, CDR1 SGHTS and CDR2 YDEGEE. This CDR3 spans 13 amino acids. The germline V and J ends were trimmed by 5 bases and 3 bases, with 12 bases remaining between them. This chain's CDR3 is CASSLLTGYEQYF. The DNA of the CDR3 is TGTGCCAGCAGTCTGCTGACAGGCTACGAGCAGTACTTC.

The CDR3 loop reads CAWSGGYSYNEQFF. CDR3 DNA sequence: TGTGCCTGGAGCGGCGGGTACTCCTACAATGAGCAGTTCTTC. This chain connects TRBV30 to TRBJ2-1, with D maybe TRBD2 (5 bases). Germline values: CDR1 GTSNPN, CDR2 SVGIG (reference sequence). V lost 3 bases and J lost 0, with 9 bases in between. This CDR3 has 14 residues.

The chain has TRBV23-1 and TRBJ1-1; 11 positions match TRBD1. TRBV23-1 is an ORF, with its function uncertain. The V gene end was trimmed by 4 bases and the J gene end by 6 bases; junction bases not matched to a gene: 16. CDR3 length: 18 amino acids. CDR3 sequence reads: CASSRGGTGGVACAEAFF. CDR3 DNA sequence: TGCGCCAGCAGTCGGGGAGGGACAGGGGGTGTTGCGTGCGCTGAAGCTTTCTTT.

The CDR3 spells CASVTLAEKLFF. In DNA, the CDR3 is TGTGCCAGCGTAACATTGGCTGAAAAACTGTTTTTT. The chain combines TRBV2 with TRBJ1-4; D ambiguous. The V gene's germline CDR1 is SNHLY and CDR2 FYNNEI. V dropped 8 bases and J dropped 7 bases, with 11 bases sitting between them. This CDR3 comprises 12 residues.

This clone showed up just a few times. The DNA for the CDR3 is TGCGCCAGCAGCCAAGTGGGGGACAGCCCCCTCTATGGCTACACCTTC. It specifies CASSQVGDSPLYGYTF. This sequence joins TRBV4-1 and TRBJ1-2; TRBD1 matches 7 bases. The germline V gene has CDR1 MGHRA and CDR2 YSYEKL. Trimming cost V 1 base and J 4 bases; bases outside gene matches: 9. CDR3 length: 16 amino acids.

V gene TRBV7-3 combines with J gene TRBJ2-1; 12 bases agree with TRBD2. Germline CDR1 SGHTA, CDR2 FQGTGA. V was clipped by 5 bases and J by 4 bases; unmatched bases: 6. The CDR3 spans 16 residues. CDR3 in amino acids: CASSQTLAGGYNEQFF. As DNA, the CDR3 is TGTGCCAGCAGCCAGACACTAGCGGGGGGTTACAATGAGCAGTTCTTC.

The V and J genes are TRBV5-1 and TRBJ1-1; D perhaps matches TRBD1 (5 bases). CDR3 length: 14 residues. Germline CDR1 reads SGHRS; CDR2 reads YFSETQ. V lost 0 bases to trimming and J lost 1 base, with 7 bases between them. This CDR3 is CASSLAGENTEAFF. The CDR3 DNA reads as TGCGCCAGCAGCTTGGCGGGGGAGAACACTGAAGCTTTCTTT. The whole variable domain, filled in from reference TRBV5-1 and TRBJ1-1, reads KAGVTQTPRYLIKTRGQQVTLSCSPISGHRSVSWYQQTPGQGLQFLFEYFSETQRNKGNFPGRFSGRQFSNSRSEMNVSTLELGDSALYLCASSLAGENTEAFFGQGTRLTVV.

This chain uses TRBV19 with TRBJ2-7, with D maybe TRBD1 (6 bases). The V end was cut by 8 bases, the J end by 2 bases, with 13 bases between. This CDR3 has 13 amino acids. Germline values: CDR1 LNHDA, CDR2 SQIVND (reference sequence). CDR3 DNA: TGTGCCAGTTCCCGGAGACAGGCCTACGAGCAGTACTTC. This gives the protein CASSRRQAYEQYF. Full variable domain (rest looked up from reference TRBV19 and TRBJ2-7): DGGITQSPKYLFRKEGQNVTLSCEQNLNHDAMYWYRQDPGQGLRLIYYSQIVNDFQKGDIAEGYSVSREKKESFPLTVTSAQKNPTAFYLCASSRRQAYEQYFGPGTRLTVT.

The CDR3 region is CASRNTAGDEQYV. The CDR3 DNA follows: TGTGCCAGCAGAAACACCGCAGGGGACGAGCAGTACGTC. V gene TRBV27 combines with J gene TRBJ2-7; D might be TRBD1 (6 bases). Germline CDR1 reads MNHEY; CDR2 reads SMNVEV (reference sequence). V dropped 6 bases and J dropped 5 bases, with 14 bases sitting between them. The CDR3 is made up of 13 amino acids.

Note on this clone: Different DNA sequences within this sample yield the same CDR3. CDR3 region: CASSVGGGSEAFF. CDR3 DNA sequence: TGTGCCAGCAGCGTAGGGGGAGGGTCTGAAGCTTTCTTT. This chain joins TRBV9 and TRBJ1-1; D unresolved. Germline CDR1 reads SGDLS; CDR2 reads YYNGEE. Trimming removed 0 bases at V and 6 bases at J, with 9 bases between. The CDR3 sequence is 13 residues long.

The gene calls are TRBV7-9 and TRBJ2-1; 10 nucleotides agree with TRBD1. The CDR3 is 15 amino acids. The ends lost 5 bases at V and 5 bases at J; junction bases unmatched: 6. Germline-derived CDR1 and CDR2 are SEHNR and FQNEAQ (reference sequence). CDR3 residues: CASSLRDRGNNEQFF. DNA for the CDR3: TGTGCCAGCAGCCTCCGGGACAGGGGTAACAATGAGCAGTTCTTC.

The CDR3 nucleotides are TGTGCCATCAGTGAGACCCGCAGCGTACAAGAGACCCAGTACTTC. Translation gives CAISETRSVQETQYF. The V gene is TRBV10-3, the J gene TRBJ2-5; D not certain. This CDR3 is built from 15 residues. V shed 2 bases and J shed 2 bases, with 12 bases lying between them. The germline V gene encodes CDR1 ENHRY and CDR2 SYGVKD.

The J gene is TRBJ2-5, the V gene TRBV11-2, with 7 bases aligning to TRBD1. The J segment lost 4 bases and the V segment lost 6 bases, leaving 8 bases of the junction unmatched. Germline CDR1 and CDR2: SGHAT and FQNNGV. This CDR3 spans 14 amino acids. The CDR3 protein is CASRTGPARETQYF. The CDR3 DNA reads TGTGCCAGCAGGACAGGGCCCGCGAGAGAGACCCAGTACTTC. Drawing the rest from reference TRBV11-2 and TRBJ2-5, the complete variable domain is EAGVAQSPRYKIIEKRQSVAFWCNPISGHATLYWYQQILGQGPKLLIQFQNNGVVDDSQLPKDRFSAERLKGVDSTLKIQPAKLEDSAVYLCASRTGPARETQYFGPGTRLLVL.

This chain links TRBV30 with TRBJ1-4; 7 positions match TRBD1. Germline V gene data show CDR1 as GTSNPN and CDR2 as SVGIG (reference sequence). V shed 3 bases, J shed 5 bases, and the junction held 15 bases outside the gene matches. This CDR3 spans 17 amino acids. For the CDR3, the DNA is TGTGCCTGGAGCGGACCCTGGGGACAGACTTTCAATGAAAAACTGTTTTTT. It encodes CAWSGPWGQTFNEKLFF.

This chain uses TRBV27 with TRBJ1-1; no firm D call. The CDR3 totals 13 residues. V shed 0 bases and J shed 4 bases, with 6 bases lying between them. Germline V lookup: CDR1 MNHEY, CDR2 SMNVEV (reference sequence). CDR3 residues: CASSLSRGTEAFF. The CDR3 DNA follows: TGTGCCAGCAGTTTATCACGAGGCACTGAAGCTTTCTTT.

This clone turned up a few times. The chain employs TRBV10-3 and TRBJ1-4; 7 nucleotides align to TRBD1. V shed 10 bases, J shed 3 bases, and the junction held 2 bases outside the gene matches. The CDR3 runs to 12 residues. From germline, CDR1 is ENHRY and CDR2 SYGVKD. The CDR3 is CATGQPNEKLFF. CDR3 DNA sequence: TGTGCCACGGGACAGCCTAATGAAAAACTGTTTTTT.